What follows describes a single T cell receptor (beta chain). Antigen specificity is unknown. This sample was included in a study of T cell responses to AZD1222 COVID-19 vaccine. Study details: Pooling covered second doses at about 4 or about 12 weeks.

Clones were sequenced by immunoSEQ multiplex PCR, and TCRdb holds only the in-frame ones, with some missing. The table records roughly 120,000 clones, 87% of them present only once. General study results and limits: Seropositivity was recorded at baseline in only six AZD1222 recipients. White British donors predominated, females outnumbered males, and clonal diversity was possibly underestimated. The study reported that nearly half of spike-specific TCRs target unmutated variant regions.

CDR1 is SGHTA and CDR2 is FQGTGA in the germline V gene. The ends were cut back, 4 bases at V and 6 bases at J, with 22 bases in the middle. CDR3 size: 16 residues. The starting material was peripheral blood, obtained on day 0 of AZD1222 vaccination. This sequence was found in an adult in good health. J is TRBJ2-7 and V is TRBV7-3; D gene uncertain. The CDR3 region is CASSSRMAKFLCEQYF. The CDR3 coding sequence is TGTGCCAGCAGCTCCCGAATGGCAAAGTTCCTTTGCGAGCAGTACTTC.